Below, 17 T cell receptor beta chains from the same sample are listed, as sequenced in a study of T cells in women clearing cervical HPV infection. The table came from immunoSEQ multiplex PCR; TCRdb's copy has only in-frame clones and leaves some out. The table lists under 30,000 clones. The sample taken for sequencing was blood buffy coat. The receptors derive from a woman between 18 and 75 years old with a cervical HPV16 infection that either progressed to CIN3+ or cleared (not recorded which).

As concerns this clone: The sequenced fragment ends 3 residues before the CDR3 boundary, so the rest is inferred from the germline J gene. The chain has TRBV7-2 and TRBJ1-2, with D unresolved. This CDR3 contains 13 residues. Per germline, CDR1 SGHTA and CDR2 FQGNSA. CDR3 amino acids: CASSLLLAGDYTF. CDR3 bases read: TGTGCCAGCAGCCTCCTACTAGCGGGTGAC.

Comment on this clone: The read ends 3 residues before the CDR3 terminus; that terminus is restored from the germline J gene. The V gene is TRBV7-6, the J gene TRBJ1-2; D may be TRBD1 (6 bases). Germline V lookup: CDR1 SGHVS, CDR2 FNYEAQ. The CDR3 is 15 amino acids. V was pared by 0 bases and J by 7 bases, with 15 bases between. CDR3 DNA (partial): TGTGCCAGCAGCTTAGCAGGACAGCTTAGTGGTGGC. Protein product: CASSLAGQLSGG. In full, the CDR3 reads CASSLAGQLSGGYTF.

A note on this clone: The read is 3 residues too short to cover the CDR3 end, so that end is filled in from the germline J gene. V and J are TRBV5-1 and TRBJ2-3, with a tentative D call TRBD2 (5 bases). Trimming stripped 1 base from V and 4 bases from J, with 28 bases between. This CDR3 contains 20 residues. CDR1 and CDR2 from the germline V gene are SGHRS and YFSETQ. CDR3 in amino acids: CASSLRTASSSLLSADTQYF. The DNA read from the CDR3 is TGCGCCAGCAGCTTGAGGACTGCATCAAGTTCCCTCTTGAGCGCAGATACG.

In the case of this clone: The read ends 3 residues shy of where the CDR3 ends; the end is completed using the germline J gene. The chain couples TRBV7-2 to TRBJ2-3, with D possibly being TRBD2 (7 bases). CDR1 and CDR2 from the germline V gene are SGHTA and FQGNSA. The length of the CDR3 is 15 residues. The part of the CDR3 DNA that was read is TGTGCCAGCAGCTTGCGCGGGGGCGCCGGGGAGACG. It yields the protein CASSLRGGAGET. The entire CDR3 protein is CASSLRGGAGETQYF.

Note on this clone: The read ends 3 residues shy of where the CDR3 ends; the end is completed using the germline J gene. V usage is TRBV2 and J usage is TRBJ1-1; D may be TRBD1 (6 bases). The germline V gene has CDR1 SNHLY and CDR2 FYNNEI. This CDR3 region has 13 residues. V shed 6 bases and J shed 0 bases, with 8 bases lying between them. The CDR3 bases that were read are TGTGCCAGCAGGGACAGCATGAACACTGAA. This encodes CASRDSMNTE. In full, the CDR3 reads CASRDSMNTEAFF.

A note on this clone: The missing CDR3 end, 3 residues past where the read stops, is filled in from the germline J gene. The chain has TRBV7-9 and TRBJ2-3; D is unclear. CDR1 is SEHNR, CDR2 FQNEAQ, per germline (reference sequence). CDR3 length: 12 residues. CDR3 DNA (partial): TGTGCCAGCAGTGTGGGCAATCAGCCG. Translation gives CASSVGNQP. The entire CDR3 protein is CASSVGNQPQYF.

Worth noting for this clone: The read is 3 residues too short to cover the CDR3 end, so that end is filled in from the germline J gene. The chain couples TRBV20-1 to TRBJ2-5, with D possibly matching TRBD1 (6 bases). The germline CDR1 and CDR2 sequences are DFQATT and SNEGSKA (reference sequence). CDR3 length equals 15 residues. With 6 bases removed from V and 0 bases from J, the gap between germline ends came to 17 bases. CDR3 loop: CSAVTTQGNQETQYF. CDR3 DNA, as far as it was read: TGCAGTGCGGTGACGACGCAGGGGAACCAAGAGACC.

On this clone: Read sequence stops 3 residues before the CDR3 end, and the germline J gene provides the missing end. This sequence joins TRBV20-1 and TRBJ2-7; 7 nucleotides agree with TRBD1. J was trimmed by 0 bases and V by 5 bases; bases with no gene match: 7. CDR3 size: 14 residues. Germline V lookup: CDR1 DFQATT, CDR2 SNEGSKA (reference sequence). CDR3 DNA (partial): TGCAGTGCTCCCCGGGACAGTGGCTCCTACGAG. This gives the protein CSAPRDSGSYE. In full, the CDR3 is CSAPRDSGSYEQYF.

Comment on this clone: The sequenced fragment ends 3 residues before the CDR3 boundary, so the rest is inferred from the germline J gene. This chain connects TRBV2 to TRBJ2-4; possible D gene TRBD1, 6 bases. This CDR3 contains 14 residues. Germline CDR1 is SNHLY and CDR2 is FYNNEI. The sequenced part of the CDR3 DNA is TGTGCCAGCAAGCCAGGGGATTGGGGCTATGGT. It encodes CASKPGDWGYG. From start to end, the CDR3 is CASKPGDWGYGQYF.

As for this clone: Sequencing ends 3 residues short of the CDR3 end; the germline J gene provides the rest. V gene TRBV19 combines with J gene TRBJ2-5; D gene uncertain. The CDR3 is 15 residues long. V was trimmed by 4 bases and J by 1 base, leaving 13 bases between them. From germline, CDR1 is LNHDA and CDR2 SQIVND (reference sequence). The DNA read from the CDR3 is TGTGCCAGTAGTACCCCTGGTAGTGGCCAAGAGACC. Its translation: CASSTPGSGQET. The complete CDR3 protein is CASSTPGSGQETQYF.

Comments on this clone: The CDR3 end falls 3 residues outside the read, so it is completed with the germline J gene. V is TRBV5-1 and J is TRBJ1-1; D may be TRBD1 (5 bases). CDR1 and CDR2 (germline): SGHRS, YFSETQ. V lost 0 bases and J 6 bases, leaving 12 bases between the germline ends. The CDR3 loop spans 14 amino acids. This CDR3 reads CASSLDGGSAEAFF. The DNA read from the CDR3 is TGCGCCAGCAGCTTGGACGGGGGGAGCGCTGAA.

To note about this clone: Read sequence stops 3 residues before the CDR3 end, and the germline J gene provides the missing end. This chain links TRBV20-1 with TRBJ2-3; 9 nucleotides align to TRBD1. Looked up from germline, CDR1 is DFQATT and CDR2 is SNEGSKA (reference sequence). The CDR3 length is 15 residues. The CDR3 is CSASPGQGLGETQYF. CDR3 DNA, as far as it was read: TGCAGTGCTTCCCCGGGACAGGGACTTGGAGAGACG.

The sequenced CDR3 bases are TGTGCCAGCAGCTTAGTAGTTTCCAATGAG. It translates to CASSLVVSNE. The entire CDR3 reads CASSLVVSNEQFF. The V gene is TRBV7-2, the J gene TRBJ2-1, with unresolved D. Read data end 3 residues before the CDR3 end; the end is taken from the germline J gene. The germline CDR1 and CDR2 sequences are SGHTA and FQGNSA. The CDR3 loop spans 13 amino acids. V was cut by 1 base and J by 6 bases, with 7 bases left in between.

Notes on this clone: The read ends 3 residues before the CDR3 terminus; that terminus is restored from the germline J gene. The chain joins TRBV20-1 to TRBJ2-1, with 8 bases lining up with TRBD1. Losses at the gene ends were 3 bases for V and 7 bases for J; bases not matched to a gene: 8. CDR1 is DFQATT and CDR2 is SNEGSKA in the germline V gene (reference sequence). The length of the CDR3 is 14 residues. The DNA read from the CDR3 is TGCAGTGCTAGGAGGCAGGGGGCAATTAATGAG. Amino acid sequence: CSARRQGAINE. The CDR3 in full is CSARRQGAINEQFF.

As regards this clone: The read ends 3 residues shy of where the CDR3 ends; the end is completed using the germline J gene. This rearrangement joins TRBV4-1 to TRBJ2-3; possible D gene TRBD1, 6 bases. The CDR3 loop spans 14 amino acids. Germline CDR1 and CDR2: MGHRA and YSYEKL. The germline V and J ends were trimmed by 6 bases and 6 bases, with 16 bases remaining between them. Partial CDR3 DNA: TGCGCCAGCAGACAGGGCTCCAACTGGGATACG. It codes for CASRQGSNWDT. The CDR3, in full, reads CASRQGSNWDTQYF.

A note on this clone: The CDR3 end falls 3 residues outside the read, so it is completed with the germline J gene. V usage is TRBV19 and J usage is TRBJ2-7; the match to TRBD1 covers 8 bases. V lost 6 bases, J lost 2 bases, and 6 bases stayed unmatched. The CDR3 consists of 14 residues. Germline V lookup: CDR1 LNHDA, CDR2 SQIVND (reference sequence). The CDR3 here is CASSPGQVAYEQYF. CDR3 bases read: TGTGCCAGTAGCCCGGGACAGGTTGCCTACGAG.

On this clone itself: The read comes to an end 3 residues before the CDR3 does, leaving the germline J gene to fill in the end. The chain joins TRBV5-6 to TRBJ1-5, with a weak D call TRBD1 (6 bases). V was shortened by 3 bases and J by 3 bases, with 10 bases between the two germline ends. Germline V lookup: CDR1 SGHDT, CDR2 YYEEEE. The CDR3 sequence is 14 residues long. CDR3 residues: CASSYWTVNQPQHF. Partial CDR3 DNA: TGTGCCAGCAGCTATTGGACAGTCAATCAGCCC.